This T cell receptor (beta chain) was found in a study of graft-versus-host responses after intestinal transplantation. Overall study: All recipients were given anti-thymocyte globulin induction, and tacrolimus and steroids were then administered for 3 to 4 years. Study results and caveats: Early post-transplant HvG declines showed an association with peak circulating GvH clone levels.

This CDR3 spans 14 amino acids. The V and J ends lost 2 bases and 0 bases respectively, with 8 bases between them. The V gene's germline CDR1 is MNHEY and CDR2 SMNVEV (reference sequence). On this clone itself: What it recognizes is unknown.

Generated by immunoSEQ multiplex PCR, the TCRdb table keeps only in-frame clones and is missing some. The sample shows more than 95,000 clones, less than 90% of them seen only once. The chain recombines TRBV27 with TRBJ2-7, with a weak D call TRBD2 (6 bases). This receptor was identified in a human donor who received an intestinal transplant. The sample consisted of unstimulated CD4+ T cells sorted from spleen or lymph node cells, taken before intestinal transplant. The CDR3 sequence is CASSLIGSSYEQYF. DNA of the CDR3: TGTGCCAGCAGTTTAATCGGGAGCTCCTACGAGCAGTACTTC.